This TCR beta chain was identified in a study of T cells in Graves' hyperthyroidism and ophthalmopathy. Study results and limitations: Within blood appeared most thyroid clonotypes that had expanded above 0.001. The model forecast ophthalmopathy, anticipating it by a median around 6.4 months before onset.

CDR3 length: 15 amino acids. V lost 6 bases, J lost 6 bases, and 21 bases lay in between. Authors of the study amplified TCR beta CDR3 regions from RNA transcripts. HTBI primers were employed in a first-round RT-PCR of the TCR CDR3. TCRdb processed the multiplex PCR reads anew with MiXCR; each CDR3 protein has one entry. The table has about 380,000 distinct CDR3 sequences, approximately 17% seen once. As for this clonotype: Its antigen is still unknown.

The TCR originated in a man between 18 and 35 years old with Graves' ophthalmopathy. The sequencing input was blood. The V and J genes are TRBV12-3 or TRBV12-4 and TRBJ2-7, with a weak D call TRBD1 (6 bases). The CDR3 coding sequence is TGTGCCAGCAGACCTCCTACAGGGACCCCAGGCGAGCAGTACTTC. Translating gives CASRPPTGTPGEQYF.